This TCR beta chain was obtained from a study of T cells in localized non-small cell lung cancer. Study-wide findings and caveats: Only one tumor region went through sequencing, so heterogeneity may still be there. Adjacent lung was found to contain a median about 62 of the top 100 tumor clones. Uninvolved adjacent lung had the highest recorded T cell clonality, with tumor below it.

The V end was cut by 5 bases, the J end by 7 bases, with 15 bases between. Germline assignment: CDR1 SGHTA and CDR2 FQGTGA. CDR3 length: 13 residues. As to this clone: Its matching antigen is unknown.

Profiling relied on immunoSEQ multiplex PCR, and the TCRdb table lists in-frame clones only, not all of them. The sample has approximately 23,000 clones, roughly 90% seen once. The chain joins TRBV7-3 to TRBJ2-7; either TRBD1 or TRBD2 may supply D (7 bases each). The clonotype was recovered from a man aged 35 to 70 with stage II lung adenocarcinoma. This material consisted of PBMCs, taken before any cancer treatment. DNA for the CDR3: TGTGCCAGCAGCCACGACAGGGAGGGGGAGCAGTACTTC. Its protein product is CASSHDREGEQYF.